This T cell receptor beta chain emerged from a study of PD-1 blockade in classical Hodgkin lymphoma. Each patient relapsed following autologous stem cell transplantation, and prior brentuximab vedotin exposure differed. Patients showed best responses of complete response, partial response or progressive disease. Using immunoSEQ multiplex PCR, the repertoire was profiled, and TCRdb retains in-frame clones only, with some absent. Of under 20,000 clones in the sample, approximately 84% were seen once. Points on this clone: Its antigen is as yet unknown.

This CDR3 contains 17 residues. Germline values: CDR1 SGDLS, CDR2 YYNGEE. Trimming took 7 bases from V and 10 from J, leaving 27 bases between them. Whole-study findings and limits: Baseline diversity in complete responders resembled that of newly diagnosed patients. Nivolumab initiated under 1 year post-ASCT led to patient exclusion. Researchers reported that CD4+ TCR diversity, though not CD8+, rose significantly by C4D1.

This sequence was found in a human donor with classical Hodgkin lymphoma. This chain uses TRBV9 with TRBJ1-6, with a weak D call TRBD1 (5 bases). The sequenced sample was peripheral blood mononuclear cells (PBMCs), obtained at baseline. The CDR3 coding sequence is TGTGCCAGCCAATTATTAAAACCGGGACCAGGAGGGTCACCCCTCCACTTT. This sequence encodes CASQLLKPGPGGSPLHF.